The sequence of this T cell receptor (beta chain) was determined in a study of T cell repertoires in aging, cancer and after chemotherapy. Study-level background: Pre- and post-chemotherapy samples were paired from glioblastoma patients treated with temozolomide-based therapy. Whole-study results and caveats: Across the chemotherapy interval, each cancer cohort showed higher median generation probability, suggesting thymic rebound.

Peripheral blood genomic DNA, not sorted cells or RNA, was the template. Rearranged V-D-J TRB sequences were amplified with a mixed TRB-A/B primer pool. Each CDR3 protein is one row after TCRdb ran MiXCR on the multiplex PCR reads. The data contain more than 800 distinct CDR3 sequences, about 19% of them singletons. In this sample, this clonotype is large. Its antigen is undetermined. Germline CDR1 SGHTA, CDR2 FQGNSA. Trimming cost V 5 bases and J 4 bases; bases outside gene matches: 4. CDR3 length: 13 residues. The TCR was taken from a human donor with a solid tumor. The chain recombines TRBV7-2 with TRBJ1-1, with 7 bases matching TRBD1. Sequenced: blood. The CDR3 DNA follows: TGTGCCAGCAGCACAGGGACAGTCACTGAAGCTTTCTTT. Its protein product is CASSTGTVTEAFF.